Presented here are 19 T cell receptor beta chains from one specimen sequenced in a study of T cells in tuberculosis. Libraries were prepared by immunoSEQ multiplex PCR; TCRdb keeps only in-frame clonotypes and omits some of them. The repertoire holds around 33,000 clones, with 92% as singletons. Sequenced: PBMCs. All receptors derive from a donor aged 10-35 years with latent tuberculosis or without tuberculosis infection. Some clones in this sample may be carry-over from other donors' samples.

The chain has TRBV25-1 and TRBJ2-7; D may be TRBD1 (6 bases). This CDR3 contains 13 residues. Trimming removed 7 bases at V and 0 bases at J, with 10 bases between. Germline values: CDR1 MGHDK, CDR2 SYGVNS. The CDR3 is CASTGQSSYEQYF. The CDR3 DNA follows: TGTGCCAGCACAGGACAGAGCTCCTACGAGCAGTACTTC.

The gene calls are TRBV28 and TRBJ2-7, with D perhaps TRBD2 (5 bases). V shed 2 bases and J shed 8 bases, with 19 bases lying between them. CDR1 is MDHEN, CDR2 SYDVKM, per germline. This CDR3 is built from 15 residues. CDR3 sequence (DNA): TGTGCCAGCAGTTTAATATCTACGGGGTCGAGCCAGCAGTACTTC. It is translated as CASSLISTGSSQQYF.

This clone has just one count. This chain joins TRBV5-6 and TRBJ1-4; D ambiguous. Trimming shortened V by 4 bases and J by 2 bases, and 15 bases separated the two germline ends. The CDR3 sequence is 16 residues long. CDR1 SGHDT and CDR2 YYEEEE come from the germline V gene. In DNA form, the CDR3 reads TGTGCCAGCAGCCTTGGGAGAGGGAAGACTAATGAAAAACTGTTTTTT. Protein: CASSLGRGKTNEKLFF.

The chain combines TRBV10-3 with TRBJ2-7; D is possibly TRBD1 (5 bases). V was shortened by 5 bases and J by 3 bases, with 8 bases between the two germline ends. The CDR3 runs to 12 residues. Germline-derived CDR1 and CDR2 are ENHRY and SYGVKD. The chain's CDR3 is CAISTTGYEQYF. The DNA of the CDR3 is TGTGCCATCAGTACTACAGGCTACGAGCAGTACTTC.

This chain joins TRBV5-1 and TRBJ1-2; the D gene is possibly TRBD1 (5 bases). This CDR3 is 15 amino acids long. V was trimmed by 4 bases and J by 0 bases, leaving 13 bases between them. Germline V gene sequence: CDR1 SGHRS, CDR2 YFSETQ. The DNA of the CDR3 is TGCGCCAGCAGCCCACGTCGGGGGACTAACTATGGCTACACCTTC. This sequence encodes CASSPRRGTNYGYTF.

This sequence joins TRBV19 and TRBJ1-2, with 7 bases fitting TRBD1. Germline loops: CDR1 LNHDA, CDR2 SQIVND (reference sequence). The CDR3 has 13 residues. Trimming at V came to 4 bases and at J to 5 bases, leaving 4 bases not matched to a gene. The CDR3 protein is CASSRTGSYGYTF. CDR3 nucleotide sequence: TGTGCCAGTAGTAGGACAGGTTCTTATGGCTACACCTTC.

The V and J genes are TRBV7-9 and TRBJ2-7, with a tentative D call TRBD1 (7 bases). V lost 7 bases and J 0 bases, leaving 10 bases between the germline ends. CDR3 length: 13 residues. Germline V CDR1 and CDR2: SEHNR, FQNEAQ (reference sequence). The CDR3 nucleotides read TGTGCCAGCAAGGAGGGGGCCTCCTACGAGCAGTACTTC. This sequence encodes CASKEGASYEQYF. The entire variable domain, with the rest obtained from reference TRBV7-9 and TRBJ2-7, is as follows: DTGVSQNPRHKITKRGQNVTFRCDPISEHNRLYWYRQTLGQGPEFLTYFQNEAQLEKSRLLSDRFSAERPKGSFSTLEIQRTEQGDSAMYLCASKEGASYEQYFGPGTRLTVT.

The J gene is TRBJ2-4, the V gene TRBV4-2; D unclear. The CDR3 spans 14 residues. Trimming took 1 base from V and 0 from J, leaving 4 bases between them. From germline, CDR1 is LGHNA and CDR2 YNFKEQ. CDR3 DNA sequence: TGTGCCAGCAGCCAAGGTATAGCCAAAAACATTCAGTACTTC. Translation gives CASSQGIAKNIQYF.

V is TRBV5-1 and J is TRBJ1-3; D gene uncertain. Between the trimmed V and J ends, which lost 1 base and 2 bases, there was a span of 7 bases. The CDR3 contains 14 residues. Per the germline V gene, CDR1 is SGHRS and CDR2 is YFSETQ. CDR3 in DNA: TGCGCCAGCAGCTTGCGGTCGGCTGGAAACACCATATATTTT. This sequence encodes CASSLRSAGNTIYF.

The chain combines TRBV2 with TRBJ2-7; 11 bases fit TRBD2. V was pared by 7 bases and J by 5 bases, with 7 bases of the junction left unmatched. CDR1 SNHLY and CDR2 FYNNEI come from the germline V gene. The CDR3 totals 14 residues. CDR3 protein: CASTRLAGRDEQYF. CDR3 sequence (DNA): TGTGCCAGCACCCGACTAGCGGGAAGAGACGAGCAGTACTTC.

The V call is TRBV2, the J call TRBJ2-7; D not resolved. V lost 9 bases and J lost 6, with 12 bases in between. CDR1 and CDR2 (germline): SNHLY, FYNNEI. This CDR3 has 11 residues. CDR3: CASRAFPEQYF. CDR3 DNA sequence: TGTGCCAGTAGAGCGTTCCCCGAGCAGTACTTC.

Only a few counts were recorded for this clone. This chain connects TRBV28 to TRBJ2-5, with 8 bases lining up with TRBD1. Germline CDR1 and CDR2: MDHEN and SYDVKM. V was clipped by 6 bases and J by 4 bases; unmatched bases: 13. This CDR3 has 16 residues. The CDR3 spells CASSSGGGQGIETQYF. CDR3 nucleotides: TGTGCCAGCAGCTCCGGAGGCGGACAGGGTATAGAGACCCAGTACTTC.

This chain connects TRBV19 to TRBJ1-4; D unclear. V was clipped by 6 bases and J by 5 bases, with 13 bases between them. The CDR3 consists of 14 residues. Germline lookup yields CDR1 LNHDA and CDR2 SQIVND (reference sequence). The CDR3 sequence: CASSPTLKNEKLFF. Here the CDR3 DNA reads TGTGCCAGTAGCCCGACTTTAAAAAATGAAAAACTGTTTTTT. The complete variable domain, with remaining parts taken from reference TRBV19 and TRBJ1-4, reads DGGITQSPKYLFRKEGQNVTLSCEQNLNHDAMYWYRQDPGQGLRLIYYSQIVNDFQKGDIAEGYSVSREKKESFPLTVTSAQKNPTAFYLCASSPTLKNEKLFFGSGTQLSVL.

The CDR3 DNA reads as TGTGCCACCCTAAACCGGGACAGTGGCGAGCAGTACTTC. It encodes CATLNRDSGEQYF. The V gene is TRBV28, the J gene TRBJ2-7, with TRBD1 identical over 7 bases. In germline, CDR1 is MDHEN, CDR2 SYDVKM. The junction had 12 bases not matched to a gene; V was cut back by 10 bases and J by 6 bases. CDR3 size: 13 residues.

The chain recombines TRBV7-9 with TRBJ1-1; 7 bases map to TRBD1. The germline gives CDR1 SEHNR, CDR2 FQNEAQ (reference sequence). V gave up 5 bases and J gave up 6 bases; unmatched junction bases: 15. CDR3 length equals 16 residues. The CDR3 reads CASSHRGTGDGPEAFF. In DNA, the CDR3 is TGTGCCAGCAGCCACAGGGGAACAGGCGACGGCCCTGAAGCTTTCTTT.

CDR3 nucleotide sequence: TGTGCCCCCCCTAGACACGGGAATGGAAACACCATATATTTT. It codes for CAPPRHGNGNTIYF. The rearrangement joins TRBV21-1 to TRBJ1-3. TRBV21-1 is shown as a pseudogene. This CDR3 comprises 14 residues.

This chain joins TRBV12-2 and TRBJ2-3; the listed D gene, TRBD2, was not tested against the DNA. TRBV12-2 is reported as a pseudogene. This CDR3 is 17 amino acids long. CDR3 protein: CASRCPRAGRTTDTQYF. CDR3 DNA: TGTGCAAGTCGCTGCCCCCGGGCGGGGCGGACCACAGATACGCAGTATTTT.

The chain employs TRBV2 and TRBJ2-7, with 9 bases aligning to TRBD1. The CDR3 runs 15 residues. V dropped 6 bases and J dropped 0; count of bases not matched to a gene: 6. Germline V gene data show CDR1 as SNHLY and CDR2 as FYNNEI. The CDR3 loop is CASRFGTGTSYEQYF. The CDR3 DNA follows: TGTGCCAGCAGGTTCGGGACAGGGACCTCCTACGAGCAGTACTTC.

This chain links TRBV13 with TRBJ2-3, with 12 bases matching TRBD2. The CDR3 runs to 16 residues. J lost 7 bases, V lost 4 bases, and 9 bases had no gene match. Germline loops: CDR1 PRHDT, CDR2 FYEKMQ (reference sequence). The CDR3 reads CASSSQLAGGSYTQYF. The CDR3 DNA follows: TGTGCCAGCAGCTCTCAACTAGCGGGAGGATCCTATACGCAGTATTTT.